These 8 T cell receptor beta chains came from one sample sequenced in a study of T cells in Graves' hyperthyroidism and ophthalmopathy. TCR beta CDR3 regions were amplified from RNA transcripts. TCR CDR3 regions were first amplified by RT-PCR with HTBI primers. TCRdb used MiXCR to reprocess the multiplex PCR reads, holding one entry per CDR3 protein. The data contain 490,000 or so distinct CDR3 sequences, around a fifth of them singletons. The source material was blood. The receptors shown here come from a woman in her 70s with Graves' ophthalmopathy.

CDR3 region: CASSQEKTDTQYF. In DNA form, the CDR3 reads TGTGCCAGCAGCCAAGAGAAGACAGATACGCAGTATTTT. This chain joins TRBV14 and TRBJ2-3, with no clear D. V gave up 0 bases and J gave up 3 bases, with 4 bases separating them. The CDR3 is made up of 13 amino acids. Germline V gene sequence: CDR1 SGHDN, CDR2 FVKESK.

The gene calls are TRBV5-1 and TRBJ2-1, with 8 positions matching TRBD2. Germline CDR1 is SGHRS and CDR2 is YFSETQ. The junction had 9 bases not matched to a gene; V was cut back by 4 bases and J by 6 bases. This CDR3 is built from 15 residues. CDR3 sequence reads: CASSPGLVGVNEQFF. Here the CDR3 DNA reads TGCGCCAGCAGCCCGGGACTAGTTGGGGTCAATGAGCAGTTCTTC.

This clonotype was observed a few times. The CDR3 coding sequence is TGTGCAAGCGGGAGCAACGAGCAGTACTTC. It yields the protein CASGSNEQYF. The rearrangement links TRBV3-1 to TRBJ2-7; 8 positions match TRBD2. CDR1 and CDR2 from the germline V gene are LGHDT and YNNKEL (reference sequence). The CDR3 length is 10 residues.

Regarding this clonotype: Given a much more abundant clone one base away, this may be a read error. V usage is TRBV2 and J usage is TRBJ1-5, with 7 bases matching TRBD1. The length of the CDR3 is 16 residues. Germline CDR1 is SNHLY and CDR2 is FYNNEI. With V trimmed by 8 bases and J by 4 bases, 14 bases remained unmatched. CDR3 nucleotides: TGTGCCAGCTCCTTGACAGGGAACCTAGGGAATCAGCCCCAGCATTTT. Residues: CASSLTGNLGNQPQHF. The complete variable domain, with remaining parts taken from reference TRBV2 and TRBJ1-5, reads EPEVTQTPSHQVTQMGQEVILRCVPISNHLYFYWYRQILGQKVEFLVSFYNNEISEKSEIFDDQFSVERPDGSNFTLKIRSTKLEDSAMYFCASSLTGNLGNQPQHFGDGTRLSIL.

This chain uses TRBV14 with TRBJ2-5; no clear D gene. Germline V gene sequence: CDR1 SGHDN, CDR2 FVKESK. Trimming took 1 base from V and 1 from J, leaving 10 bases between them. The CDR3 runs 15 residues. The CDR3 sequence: CASSQVVDFQETQYF. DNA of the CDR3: TGTGCCAGCAGCCAAGTTGTCGATTTCCAAGAGACCCAGTACTTC.

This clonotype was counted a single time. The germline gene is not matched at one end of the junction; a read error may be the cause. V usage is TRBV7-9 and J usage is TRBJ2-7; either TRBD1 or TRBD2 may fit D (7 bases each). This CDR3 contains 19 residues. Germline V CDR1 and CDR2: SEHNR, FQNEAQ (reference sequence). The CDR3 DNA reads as TGTACCAGCAGCTTACGCGTCCCCGTGGGAGGGGGCGAAGACTACGAGCAGTACTTC. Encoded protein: CTSSLRVPVGGGEDYEQYF.

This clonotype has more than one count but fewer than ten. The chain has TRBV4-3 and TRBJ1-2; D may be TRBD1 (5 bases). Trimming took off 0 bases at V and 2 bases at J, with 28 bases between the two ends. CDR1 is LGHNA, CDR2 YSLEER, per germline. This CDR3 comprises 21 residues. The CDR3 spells CASSQERPVQGSIGTNYGYTF. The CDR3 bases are TGCGCCAGCAGCCAAGAACGGCCGGTCCAAGGTTCTATAGGGACCAACTATGGCTACACCTTC.

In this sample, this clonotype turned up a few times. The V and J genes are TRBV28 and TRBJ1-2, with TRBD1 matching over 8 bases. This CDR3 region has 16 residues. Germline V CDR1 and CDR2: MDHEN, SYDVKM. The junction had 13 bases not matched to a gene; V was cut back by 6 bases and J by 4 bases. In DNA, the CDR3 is TGTGCCAGCAGAATTATCGGACAGGGCTTGGGCTATGGCTACACCTTC. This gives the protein CASRIIGQGLGYGYTF.